This T cell receptor (beta chain) was found in a study of CD8+CD57+ T cells in acquired aplastic anemia. Study-wide background: Sorted CD4+ and CD8+ cells gave an average of approximately 3.1 ug of DNA.

According to the study, genomic DNA was the template for TCR beta VDJ and CDR3 profiling. TCRdb ran MiXCR on the reads and lists one entry per CDR3 protein. The data contain more than 150,000 distinct CDR3 sequences, 40% to 50% of them singletons. In regard to this clonotype: The antigen remains unidentified.

Study results and caveats: Levels of CD8+ Simpson's diversity were not significantly distinct in patients versus controls.

The ends were cut back, 3 bases at V and 5 bases at J, with 17 bases in the middle. The CDR3 runs 16 residues. The germline CDR1 and CDR2 sequences are MDHEN and SYDVKM. Specimen: sorted CD4+, CD8+, or CD8+CD57+ T cells (not recorded which) from PBMCs. The clonotype originates from a human donor in good health. The chain links TRBV28 to TRBJ1-5, with a possible D match to TRBD1 (5 bases). CDR3 nucleotides: TGTGCCAGCAGTTTGACGTTAGGCGGGGCCGATCAGCCCCAGCATTTT. It encodes CASSLTLGGADQPQHF.